This TCR beta chain was sequenced during a study of early T cells in non-severe SARS-CoV-2 infection (dated by TCRdb to about 2021). In the study overall: Bulk RNA from unsorted whole blood was used for TCR sequencing, so alpha and beta chains could not be paired. Study-wide findings and limitations: VDJdb matching was skewed toward anti-spike CD8 responses and likely underestimated virus-specific expansions by missing private and CD4 specificities.

In this sample, this clonotype turned up many times. Its binding antigen is unknown. Base-call qualities are not available, and no considerably larger clone is one nucleotide away. A case-control design nested within a healthcare worker cohort in London, UK, was used, with weekly nasopharyngeal swab PCR tests and blood sampling performed. Healthcare workers were recruited between 23 and 31 March 2020, during the week of the UK lockdown, and were followed weekly for up to roughly 15 weeks. From a lookup of the germline V gene (reference sequence), CDR1 and CDR2 are LGHDT and YNNKEL. The CDR3 spans 13 residues, from the cysteine through the phenylalanine. Here the CDR3 DNA is all that survives: 39 bases in frame from base 1. Trimming at the junction amounts to 1 base on V and 5 bases on J, and the germline ends lie 8 bases apart. The library was made by 5' RACE. TCRdb names NextSeq 500 as the instrument used. To correct for sequencing error and PCR bias, the TCR library protocol tagged individual cDNA molecules with unique molecular identifiers. TCR alpha and beta chains were both sequenced, and the abundances of alpha and beta sequences in each sample were closely correlated with each other. The original pipeline was this. Decombinator V4 was used to annotate the V gene, J gene and CDR3 of the TCR sequences. TCRs were defined as expanded if a significant change between any two time points was detected under a Poisson model with p below 0.0001. Abundances of TCRs were expressed as counts per million after normalisation to the total number of TCRs sequenced in each sample. TRAV1-2 paired with TRAJ12, TRAJ20 or TRAJ33 defined MAIT TCRs, while TRAV10 paired with TRAJ18 defined iNKT TCRs. VDJdb, accessed 1 November 2021, was searched for CMV, EBV and SARS-CoV-2 annotated TCRs, with TCRs annotated for multiple antigens excluded. Through fastp at Q25 and MiXCR, TCRdb rebuilt clones from the public reads, retaining in-frame beta chains. Rows matching on CDR3 protein sequence are summarized as one entry with the most common DNA and genes. For this entry, the V and J calls and clone size follow TCRdb and not the study's own pipeline. Present in this sample are tens of thousands of distinct CDR3 sequences, approximately 5% of which were seen just once. Jointly, the top ten make up 5% to 5.5% of the sample.

The sequenced sample consisted of whole blood. The receptor's source is an adult who was a healthcare worker with PCR-confirmed SARS-CoV-2 infection or an uninfected control (not recorded which). The rearrangement combines TRBV3-1 with TRBJ1-2; the D gene cannot be resolved reliably. The DNA sequence is as follows: TGTGCCAGCAGCCAAGGATCAGGTTATGGCTACACCTTC. Protein translation: CASSQGSGYGYTF.